This T cell receptor beta chain was identified in a study of somatic mutations in cytotoxic T cells in rheumatoid arthritis. Both CD4+ and CD8+ cells were separated through positive magnetic bead selection, and their purity was verified using flow cytometry. A remark on this clone: Its antigen remains unidentified.

Authors' methods: Published virus-specific TCRB sequences matched only a few of the patient CD8+ clones exceeding 1%. TCRdb's copy holds only in-frame clones and misses some; the assay was immunoSEQ multiplex PCR. The V and J calls and clone size were taken over from that table, and D and trimming were inferred from the DNA. The sample holds about 7,000 clones, 75% seen once. Study-wide results and caveats: Rheumatoid arthritis patients were compared with age-matched healthy controls, and their CD8+ T-cell clonality did not differ significantly. Antigens recognized by the expanded CD8+ clones were unknown.

The TCR sequence derives from an adult with rheumatoid arthritis. Sequences were obtained from CD8+ T cells sorted from blood.

CDR3 residues: CAISESGPSGGETQYF. For the CDR3, the DNA is TGTGCCATCAGTGAGTCAGGGCCTAGCGGGGGAGAGACCCAGTACTTC. V is TRBV10-3 and J is TRBJ2-5, with 10 bases fitting TRBD2. In germline, CDR1 is ENHRY, CDR2 SYGVKD. The CDR3 is made up of 16 amino acids. V lost 0 bases and J lost 4; bases outside the gene matches: 5.